The rows below give T cell receptor beta chains drawn from one sample of a study of blood T cell repertoires in COVID-19. Sequencing used immunoSEQ multiplex PCR; TCRdb keeps in-frame clones, though not all of them. This repertoire shows about 170,000 clones, around 83% found once; its top ten account for approximately 19%. The sequenced material came from peripheral blood. Every receptor here comes from a woman in her seventies who had recovered from COVID-19. Both conserved end residues are part of each CDR3. A D gene is named only where the DNA matches it firmly. Not every row has a clone size; where given, it reads once, few, many or a size class.

D gene	V gene	clone size	J gene	CDR3 protein	CDR3 DNA
-	TRBV5-1	few	TRBJ1-3	CASSLGQGNTIYF	TGCGCCAGCAGCTTGGGTCAGGGAAACACCATATATTTT
-	TRBV30	-	TRBJ1-5	CAWSQQSTPPSNNQPQHF	TGTGCCTGGAGTCAACAGTCCACCCCCCCTTCCAACAATCAGCCCCAGCATTTT
-	TRBV7-9	-	TRBJ2-7	CASSLEGTPYF	TGTGCCAGCAGCTTAGAAGGGACTCCGTACTTC
-	TRBV11-1	-	TRBJ1-6	CASSLARISPLHF	TGTGCCAGCAGCTTAGCGCGTATTTCACCCCTCCACTTT
TRBD2	TRBV7-6	-	TRBJ2-3	CASSLPPGLAADTQYF	TGTGCCAGCAGCTTACCCCCCGGACTAGCGGCGGATACGCAGTATTTT
-	TRBV18	few	TRBJ1-3	CASSPGGSGNTIYF	TGTGCCAGCTCACCTGGAGGCTCTGGAAACACCATATATTTT
-	TRBV6-5	-	TRBJ1-4	CASSYGGRSNEKLFF	TGTGCCAGCAGTTACGGCGGCAGATCTAATGAAAAACTGTTTTTT
-	TRBV7-9	-	TRBJ1-1	CASSLGGGFGAFF	TGTGCCAGCAGCTTAGGCGGGGGGTTTGGAGCTTTCTTT
TRBD1	TRBV7-3	-	TRBJ2-1	CASSPTGPYNEQFF	TGTGCCAGCAGCCCGACAGGGCCCTACAATGAGCAGTTCTTC
TRBD1	TRBV12-3/TRBV12-4	-	TRBJ1-2	CASSQTGAGYTF	TGTGCCAGCAGCCAGACAGGGGCGGGCTACACCTTC
TRBD2	TRBV5-4	-	TRBJ2-5	CASSLTSRETQYF	TGTGCCAGCAGCCTGACTAGCCGAGAGACCCAGTACTTC
-	TRBV4-2	many	TRBJ2-3	CASSHTPGDTQYF	TGTGCCAGCAGCCACACCCCCGGGGATACGCAGTATTTT
TRBD1	TRBV3-1/TRBV3-2	few	TRBJ2-4	CASSQGDRGQYF	TGTGCCAGCAGCCAAGGGGACAGGGGTCAGTACTTC
TRBD2	TRBV3-1/TRBV3-2	-	TRBJ2-1	CASSQVGGRNVFF	TGTGCCAGCAGCCAAGTTGGCGGGAGGAATGTGTTCTTC
TRBD1	TRBV4-1	-	TRBJ1-3	CASSQRDRGSGNTIYF	TGCGCCAGCAGCCAACGGGACAGGGGATCTGGAAACACCATATATTTT
TRBD1	TRBV2	-	TRBJ1-5	CASSAPPGQIGQPQHF	TGTGCCAGCAGTGCCCCCCCGGGACAGATCGGACAGCCCCAGCATTTT
TRBD2	TRBV5-1	-	TRBJ2-2	CASSLNPVRTSGGTGELFF	TGCGCCAGCAGCTTGAACCCGGTCAGGACTAGCGGGGGAACCGGGGAGCTGTTTTTT
TRBD2	TRBV29-1	-	TRBJ2-3	CSVALADTQYF	TGCAGCGTTGCACTAGCGGATACGCAGTATTTT
-	TRBV7-2	-	TRBJ2-5	CASSPRRRSAQYF	TGTGCCAGCAGCCCCCGGCGGAGGTCGGCCCAGTACTTC
-	TRBV4-1	-	TRBJ1-6	CASSQYLTSNNSPLHF	TGCGCCAGCAGCCAGTACCTTACCAGTAATAATTCACCCCTCCACTTT
TRBD1	TRBV19	few	TRBJ2-5	CATNRGPAQETQYF	TGTGCCACCAACAGGGGCCCGGCCCAAGAGACCCAGTACTTC
-	TRBV19	-	TRBJ2-7	CASSPRGRTGYEQYF	TGTGCCAGTAGTCCCCGGGGGAGGACAGGTTACGAGCAGTACTTC
-	TRBV12-3/TRBV12-4	-	TRBJ1-5	CASSLWAAGPQHF	TGTGCCAGCAGTTTGTGGGCCGCCGGGCCCCAGCATTTT
-	TRBV2	-	TRBJ1-1	CASSDGRGNTEAFF	TGTGCCAGCAGTGACGGCAGGGGGAACACTGAAGCTTTCTTT
-	TRBV28	-	TRBJ2-7	CASSIPGGGEQYF	TGTGCCAGCAGCATCCCCGGGGGAGGCGAGCAGTACTTC
TRBD1	TRBV5-8	-	TRBJ2-5	CASSPGQGAGETQYF	TGTGCCAGTAGCCCGGGACAGGGGGCGGGGGAGACCCAGTACTTC
-	TRBV7-2	once	TRBJ2-3	CASSLWGATSTDTQYF	TGTGCCAGCAGCTTGTGGGGCGCAACTAGCACAGATACGCAGTATTTT
TRBD2	TRBV3-1/TRBV3-2	-	TRBJ2-1	CASSPWTSLYNEQFF	TGTGCCAGCAGCCCCTGGACTAGCCTCTACAATGAGCAGTTCTTC
TRBD1	TRBV18	-	TRBJ2-4	CASSPTTGAGAKNIQYF	TGTGCCAGCTCACCAACGACAGGGGCGGGGGCCAAAAACATTCAGTACTTC
-	TRBV5-1	once	TRBJ1-2	CASSPGDTNYGYTF	TGCGCCAGCAGCCCCGGGGACACCAACTATGGCTACACCTTC
-	TRBV4-2	-	TRBJ1-2	CASSTLRGTEEANYGYTF	TGTGCCAGCAGCACCCTTCGGGGGACCGAAGAAGCTAACTATGGCTACACCTTC
-	TRBV20-1	-	TRBJ2-2	CSASGGPRRELFF	TGCAGTGCTAGTGGCGGGCCTAGGAGGGAGCTGTTTTTT
TRBD2	TRBV16	-	TRBJ2-1	CASSQSLRASGYNEQFF	TGTGCCAGCAGCCAATCGTTGAGGGCTAGCGGATACAATGAGCAGTTCTTC
-	TRBV5-1	-	TRBJ2-1	CASSTTGPREQFF	TGCGCCAGCAGCACTACAGGGCCCCGTGAGCAGTTCTTC
-	TRBV18	once	TRBJ1-1	CASSPRTEGAFF	TGTGCCAGCTCACCACGGACAGAAGGGGCTTTCTTT
-	TRBV2	few	TRBJ2-1	CASSDWLATFSYNEQFF	TGTGCCAGCAGTGATTGGCTAGCGACCTTCTCCTACAATGAGCAGTTCTTC
-	TRBV9	-	TRBJ1-4	CASGALSTNEKLFF	TGTGCCAGCGGGGCGCTATCAACTAATGAAAAACTGTTTTTT
TRBD2	TRBV5-1	-	TRBJ2-1	CASSLGTRYNEQFF	TGCGCCAGCAGCTTGGGGACTAGATACAATGAGCAGTTCTTC